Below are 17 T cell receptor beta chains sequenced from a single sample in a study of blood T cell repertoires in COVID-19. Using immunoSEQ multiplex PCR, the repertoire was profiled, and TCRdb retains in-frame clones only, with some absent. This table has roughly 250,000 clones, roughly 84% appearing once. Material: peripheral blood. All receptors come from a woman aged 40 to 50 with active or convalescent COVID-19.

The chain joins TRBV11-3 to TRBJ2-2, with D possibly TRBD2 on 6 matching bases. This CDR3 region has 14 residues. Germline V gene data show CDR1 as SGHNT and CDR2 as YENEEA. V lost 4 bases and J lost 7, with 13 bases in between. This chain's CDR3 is CASSSFGGGGELFF. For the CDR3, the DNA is TGTGCCAGCAGCTCCTTTGGGGGAGGCGGGGAGCTGTTTTTT.

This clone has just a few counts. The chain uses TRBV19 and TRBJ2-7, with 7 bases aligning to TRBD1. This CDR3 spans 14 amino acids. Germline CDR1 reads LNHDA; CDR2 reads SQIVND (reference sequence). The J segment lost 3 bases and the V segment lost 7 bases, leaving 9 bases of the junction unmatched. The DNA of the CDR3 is TGTGCCAGTACCCCCAGGGCAGGGGGCTACGAGCAGTACTTC. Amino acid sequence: CASTPRAGGYEQYF.

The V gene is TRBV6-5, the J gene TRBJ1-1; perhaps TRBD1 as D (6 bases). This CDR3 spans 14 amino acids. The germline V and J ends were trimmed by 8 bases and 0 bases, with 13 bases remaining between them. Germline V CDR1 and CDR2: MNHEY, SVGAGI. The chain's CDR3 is CASYGTNMNTEAFF. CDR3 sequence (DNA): TGTGCCAGCTACGGGACAAACATGAACACTGAAGCTTTCTTT.

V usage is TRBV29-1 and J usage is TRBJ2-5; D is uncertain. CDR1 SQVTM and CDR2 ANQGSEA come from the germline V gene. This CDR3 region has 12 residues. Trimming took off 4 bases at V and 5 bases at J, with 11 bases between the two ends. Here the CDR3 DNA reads TGCAGCGTTGCGCCCCCGGGTGAGACCCAGTACTTC. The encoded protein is CSVAPPGETQYF.

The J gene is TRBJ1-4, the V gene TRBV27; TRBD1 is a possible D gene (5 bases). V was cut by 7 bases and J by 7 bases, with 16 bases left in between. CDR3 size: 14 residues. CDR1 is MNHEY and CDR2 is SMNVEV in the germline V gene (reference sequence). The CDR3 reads CASTRTMGGEKLFF. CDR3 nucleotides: TGTGCCAGCACCCGGACTATGGGGGGTGAAAAACTGTTTTTT.

DNA of the CDR3: TGTGCCAGCAGCAAAGGTAAGGGGGCTAACACTGAAGCTTTCTTT. Translation: CASSKGKGANTEAFF. The gene calls are TRBV21-1 and TRBJ1-1; the table's D gene call, TRBD1, was not cross checked with the DNA. TRBV21-1 is annotated as a pseudogene. The CDR3 spans 15 residues.

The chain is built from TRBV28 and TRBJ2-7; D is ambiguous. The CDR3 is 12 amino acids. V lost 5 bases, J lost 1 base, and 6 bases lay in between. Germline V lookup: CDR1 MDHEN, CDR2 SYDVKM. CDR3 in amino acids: CASSLSSYEQYV. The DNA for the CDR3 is TGTGCCAGCAGTCTCTCTTCCTACGAGCAGTACGTC.

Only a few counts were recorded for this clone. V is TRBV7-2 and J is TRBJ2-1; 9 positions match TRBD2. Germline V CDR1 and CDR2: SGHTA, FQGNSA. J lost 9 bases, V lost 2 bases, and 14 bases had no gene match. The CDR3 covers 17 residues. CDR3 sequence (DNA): TGTGCCAGCAGCTTACGACCAAGAGCTAGCGGGGAAGGTGAGCAGTTCTTC. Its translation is CASSLRPRASGEGEQFF.

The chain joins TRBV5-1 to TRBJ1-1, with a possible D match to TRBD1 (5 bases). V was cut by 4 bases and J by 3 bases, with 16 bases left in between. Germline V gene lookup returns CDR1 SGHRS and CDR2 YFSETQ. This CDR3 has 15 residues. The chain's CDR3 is CASSRGAGPDTEAFF. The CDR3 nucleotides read TGCGCCAGCAGCCGTGGGGCGGGGCCGGACACTGAAGCTTTCTTT.

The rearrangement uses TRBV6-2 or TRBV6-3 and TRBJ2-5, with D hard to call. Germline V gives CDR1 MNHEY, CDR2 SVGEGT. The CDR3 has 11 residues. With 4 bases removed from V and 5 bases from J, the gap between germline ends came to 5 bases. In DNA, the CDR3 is TGTGCCAGCAGTTCCCGGGAGACCCAGTACTTC. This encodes CASSSRETQYF.

The CDR3 bases are TGTGCCAGCAGTACAGGACAGGGGAATTCACCCCTCCACTTT. Amino acid sequence: CASSTGQGNSPLHF. The V gene is TRBV7-9, the J gene TRBJ1-6, with 9 bases fitting TRBD1. Germline CDR1 and CDR2: SEHNR and FQNEAQ (reference sequence). CDR3 length: 14 amino acids. Trimming cost V 6 bases and J 7 bases; bases outside gene matches: 4.

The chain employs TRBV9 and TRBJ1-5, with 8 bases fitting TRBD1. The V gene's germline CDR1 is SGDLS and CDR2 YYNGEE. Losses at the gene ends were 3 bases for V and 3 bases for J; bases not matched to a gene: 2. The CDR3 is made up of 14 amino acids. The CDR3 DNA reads TGTGCCAGCAGCGCGACAGGGGTCAATCAGCCCCAGCATTTT. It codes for CASSATGVNQPQHF.

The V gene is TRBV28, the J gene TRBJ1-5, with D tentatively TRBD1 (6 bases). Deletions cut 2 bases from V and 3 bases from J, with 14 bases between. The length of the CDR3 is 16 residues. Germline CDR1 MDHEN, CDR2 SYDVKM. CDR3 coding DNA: TGTGCCAGCAGTTTAACAGGGCCGGAGAACAATCAGCCCCAGCATTTT. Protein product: CASSLTGPENNQPQHF.

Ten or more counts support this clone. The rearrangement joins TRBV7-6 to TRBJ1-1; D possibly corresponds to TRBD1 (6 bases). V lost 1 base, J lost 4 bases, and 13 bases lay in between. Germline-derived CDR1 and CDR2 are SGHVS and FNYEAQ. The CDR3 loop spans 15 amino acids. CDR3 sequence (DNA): TGTGCCAGCAGCTTAGATACAGGGAGCGGCACTGAAGCTTTCTTT. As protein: CASSLDTGSGTEAFF.

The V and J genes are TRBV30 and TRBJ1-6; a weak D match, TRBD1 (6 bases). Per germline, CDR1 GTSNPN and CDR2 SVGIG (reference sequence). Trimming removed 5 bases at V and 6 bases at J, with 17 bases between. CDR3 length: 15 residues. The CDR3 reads CAWAPRGGINSPLHF. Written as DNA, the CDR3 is TGTGCCTGGGCGCCGAGGGGGGGTATTAATTCACCCCTCCACTTT.

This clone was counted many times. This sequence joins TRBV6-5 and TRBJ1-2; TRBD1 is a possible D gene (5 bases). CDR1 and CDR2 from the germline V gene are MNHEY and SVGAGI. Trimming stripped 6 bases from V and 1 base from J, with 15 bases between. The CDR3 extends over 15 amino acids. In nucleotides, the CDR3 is TGTGCCAGCAGGGCCCCGGCGGGGGTTAACTATGGCTACACCTTC. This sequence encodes CASRAPAGVNYGYTF.

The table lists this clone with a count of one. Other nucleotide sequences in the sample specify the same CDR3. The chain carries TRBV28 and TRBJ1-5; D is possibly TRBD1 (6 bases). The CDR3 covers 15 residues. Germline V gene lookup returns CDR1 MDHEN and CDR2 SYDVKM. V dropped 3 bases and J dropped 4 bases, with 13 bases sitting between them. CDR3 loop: CASSLGGAGNQPQHF. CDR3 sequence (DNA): TGTGCCAGCAGTTTGGGGGGGGCAGGTAATCAGCCCCAGCATTTT. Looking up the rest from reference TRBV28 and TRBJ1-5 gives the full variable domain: DVKVTQSSRYLVKRTGEKVFLECVQDMDHENMFWYRQDPGLGLRLIYFSYDVKMKEKGDIPEGYSVSREKKERFSLILESASTNQTSMYLCASSLGGAGNQPQHFGDGTRLSIL.